Here is one T cell receptor beta chain with its context. What it binds is unknown. Following RNA extraction, reverse transcription yielded cDNA that acted as the sequencing template. Data came from immunoSEQ multiplex PCR; TCRdb stores just in-frame clones and leaves some out. The table records fewer than 250,000 clones, less than 45% of them present only once. Treatment defined: oral pan-JAK inhibitor, 5-10 mg twice daily. Punch biopsies of lesional scalp, plus peripheral blood, were taken from alopecia areata patients. This sample was taken from a study of CD8+ T cells in alopecia areata. Study background: Treated patients received severity scores based on the percentage of scalp area affected.

Germline lookup yields CDR1 SNHLY and CDR2 FYNNEI. Trimming cost V 3 bases and J 3 bases; bases outside gene matches: 3. This CDR3 comprises 15 residues. Whole-study results and caveats: Just one nonresponder means the tie between baseline CD8+ expansion and response stays uncertain. TCRs were shared less clearly across patients than in mice, possibly for HLA-related reasons.

The origin of this receptor is a human donor with alopecia areata. Source: CD4+ T cells sorted from blood, taken at week 34, from a patient treated with tofacitinib. The rearrangement links TRBV2 to TRBJ2-1, with 9 bases matching TRBD1. Here the CDR3 reads CASSDWGQGYNEQFF. CDR3 nucleotide sequence: TGTGCCAGCAGTGATTGGGGACAGGGCTACAATGAGCAGTTCTTC.